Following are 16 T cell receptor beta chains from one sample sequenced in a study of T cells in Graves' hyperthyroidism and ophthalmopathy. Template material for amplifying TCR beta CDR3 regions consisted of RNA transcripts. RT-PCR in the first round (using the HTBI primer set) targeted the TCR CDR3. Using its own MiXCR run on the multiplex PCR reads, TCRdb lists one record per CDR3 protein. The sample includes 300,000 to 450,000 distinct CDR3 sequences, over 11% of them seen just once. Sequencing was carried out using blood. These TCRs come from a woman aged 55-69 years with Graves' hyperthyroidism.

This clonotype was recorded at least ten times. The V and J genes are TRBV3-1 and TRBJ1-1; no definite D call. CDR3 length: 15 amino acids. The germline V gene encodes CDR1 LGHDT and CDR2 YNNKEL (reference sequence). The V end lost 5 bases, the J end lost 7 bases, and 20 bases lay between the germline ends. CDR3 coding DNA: TGTGCCAGCAGCTCCTGGGCCTCCAACGGGGTTGAAGCTTTCTTT. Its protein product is CASSSWASNGVEAFF.

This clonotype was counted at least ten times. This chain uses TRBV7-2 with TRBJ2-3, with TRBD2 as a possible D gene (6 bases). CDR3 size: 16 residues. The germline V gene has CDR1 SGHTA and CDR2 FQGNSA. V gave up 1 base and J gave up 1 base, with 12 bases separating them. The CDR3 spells CASSLGSAGRTDTQYF. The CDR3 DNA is TGTGCCAGCAGCTTAGGTTCGGCGGGACGCACAGATACGCAGTATTTT. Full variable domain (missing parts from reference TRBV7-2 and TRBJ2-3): GAGVSQSPSNKVTEKGKDVELRCDPISGHTALYWYRQSLGQGLEFLIYFQGNSAPDKSGLPSDRFSAERTGGSVSTLTIQRTQQEDSAVYLCASSLGSAGRTDTQYFGPGTRLTVL.

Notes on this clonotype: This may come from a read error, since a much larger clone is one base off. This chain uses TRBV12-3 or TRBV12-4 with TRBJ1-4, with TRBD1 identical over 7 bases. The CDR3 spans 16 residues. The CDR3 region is CASRGGQIATNEKLVF. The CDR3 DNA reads TGTGCCAGCAGGGGGGGACAGATTGCAACTAATGAAAAACTGGTTTTT.

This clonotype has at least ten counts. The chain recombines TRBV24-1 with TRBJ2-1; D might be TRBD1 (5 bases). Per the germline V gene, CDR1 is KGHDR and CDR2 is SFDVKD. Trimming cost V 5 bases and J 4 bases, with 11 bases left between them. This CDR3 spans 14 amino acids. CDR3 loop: CATSASTVYNEQFF. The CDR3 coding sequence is TGTGCCACCAGTGCGTCGACAGTTTACAATGAGCAGTTCTTC.

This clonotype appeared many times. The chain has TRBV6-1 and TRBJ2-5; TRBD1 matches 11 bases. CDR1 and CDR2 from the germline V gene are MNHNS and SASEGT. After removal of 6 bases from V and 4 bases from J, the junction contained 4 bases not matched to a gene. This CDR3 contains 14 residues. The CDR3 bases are TGTGCCAGCAGCTATGGGACAGGGGGAGAGACCCAGTACTTC. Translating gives CASSYGTGGETQYF.

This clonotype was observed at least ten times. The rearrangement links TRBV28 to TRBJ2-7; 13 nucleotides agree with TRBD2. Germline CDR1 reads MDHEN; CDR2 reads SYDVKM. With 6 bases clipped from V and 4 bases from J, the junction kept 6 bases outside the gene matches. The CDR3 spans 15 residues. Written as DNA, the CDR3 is TGTGCCAGCAGCCGACTAGCGGGAGGTTGGTACGAGCAGTACTTC. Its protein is CASSRLAGGWYEQYF.

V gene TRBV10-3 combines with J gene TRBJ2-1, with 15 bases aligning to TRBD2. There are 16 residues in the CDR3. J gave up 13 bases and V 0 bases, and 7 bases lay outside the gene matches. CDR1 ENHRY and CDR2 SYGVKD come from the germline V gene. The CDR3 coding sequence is TGTGCCATCAGTGAGTCGCTGGGGACTAGCGGGAGGAAACAGTTCTTC. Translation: CAISESLGTSGRKQFF.

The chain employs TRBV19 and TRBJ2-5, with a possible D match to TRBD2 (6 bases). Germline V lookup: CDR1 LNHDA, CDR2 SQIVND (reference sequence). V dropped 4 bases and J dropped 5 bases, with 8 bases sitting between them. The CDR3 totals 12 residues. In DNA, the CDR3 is TGTGCCAGTAGTACGGCGGGGGAGACCCAGTACTTC. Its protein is CASSTAGETQYF.

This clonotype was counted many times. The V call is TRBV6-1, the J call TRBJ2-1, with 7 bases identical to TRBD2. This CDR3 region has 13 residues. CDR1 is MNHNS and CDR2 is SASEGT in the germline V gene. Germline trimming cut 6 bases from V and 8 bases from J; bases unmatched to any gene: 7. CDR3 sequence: CASRREARDEQFF. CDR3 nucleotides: TGTGCCAGCAGACGGGAGGCCAGGGATGAGCAGTTCTTC.

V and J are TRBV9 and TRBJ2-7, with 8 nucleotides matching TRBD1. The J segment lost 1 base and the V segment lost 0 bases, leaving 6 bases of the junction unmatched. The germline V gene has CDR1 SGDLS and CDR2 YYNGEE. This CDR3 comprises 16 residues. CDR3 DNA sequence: TGTGCCAGCAGCGTAGGGCCGGGACAGGCATCCTACGAGCAGTACTTC. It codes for CASSVGPGQASYEQYF. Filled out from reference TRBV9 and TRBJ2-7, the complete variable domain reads DSGVTQTPKHLITATGQRVTLRCSPRSGDLSVYWYQQSLDQGLQFLIQYYNGEERAKGNILERFSAQQFPDLHSELNLSSLELGDSALYFCASSVGPGQASYEQYFGPGTRLTVT.

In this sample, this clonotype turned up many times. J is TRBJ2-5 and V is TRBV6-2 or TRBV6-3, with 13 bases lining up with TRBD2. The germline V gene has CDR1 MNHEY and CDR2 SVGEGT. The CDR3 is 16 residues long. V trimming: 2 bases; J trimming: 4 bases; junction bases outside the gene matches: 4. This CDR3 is CASSYGLAGVGETQYF. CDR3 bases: TGTGCCAGCAGTTACGGACTAGCGGGAGTAGGAGAGACCCAGTACTTC.

For the CDR3, the DNA is TGCAGTGCTAGATCCCGGACTAGCGGGAGCACAGATACGCAGTATTTT. Amino acid sequence: CSARSRTSGSTDTQYF. The J gene is TRBJ2-3, the V gene TRBV20-1; 11 bases map to TRBD2. The germline gives CDR1 DFQATT, CDR2 SNEGSKA (reference sequence). The CDR3 has 16 amino acids. Trimming took 2 bases from V and 0 from J; bases not matched to a gene: 4.

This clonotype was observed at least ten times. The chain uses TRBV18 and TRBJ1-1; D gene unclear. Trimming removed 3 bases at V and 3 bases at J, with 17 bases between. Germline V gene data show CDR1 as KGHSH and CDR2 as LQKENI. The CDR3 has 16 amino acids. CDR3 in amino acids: CASSPSQARGDTEAFF. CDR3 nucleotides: TGTGCCAGCTCACCGAGTCAGGCCCGCGGGGACACTGAAGCTTTCTTT.

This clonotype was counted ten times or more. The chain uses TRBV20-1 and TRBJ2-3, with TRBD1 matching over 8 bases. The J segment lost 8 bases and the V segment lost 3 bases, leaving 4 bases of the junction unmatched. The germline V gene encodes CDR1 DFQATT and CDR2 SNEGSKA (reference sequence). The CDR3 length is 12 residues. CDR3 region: CSASPTGGTQYF. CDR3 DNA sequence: TGCAGTGCTAGTCCCACAGGGGGTACGCAGTATTTT.

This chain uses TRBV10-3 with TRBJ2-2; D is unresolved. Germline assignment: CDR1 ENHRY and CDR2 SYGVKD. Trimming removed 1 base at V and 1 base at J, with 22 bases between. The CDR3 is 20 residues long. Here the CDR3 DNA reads TGTGCCATCAGTGAGTTCTGGCGTACGACACCGAGAAAGAACACCGGGGAGCTGTTTTTT. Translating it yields CAISEFWRTTPRKNTGELFF.

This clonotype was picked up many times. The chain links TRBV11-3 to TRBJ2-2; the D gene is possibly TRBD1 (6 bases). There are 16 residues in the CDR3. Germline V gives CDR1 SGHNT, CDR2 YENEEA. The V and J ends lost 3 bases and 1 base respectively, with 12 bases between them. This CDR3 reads CASSFIVTGNTGELFF. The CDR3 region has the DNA TGTGCCAGCAGCTTCATTGTGACAGGGAACACCGGGGAGCTGTTTTTT.